This entry is about one T cell receptor beta chain. Its antigen has not been determined. Within one base of it there is no much larger clone, and no base qualities were kept. Each collaborating institution followed its own protocols to collect whole blood in K2EDTA tubes. Collaborator samples were shipped for TCRbeta analysis as frozen whole blood, isolated PBMCs, or DNA extracted from either sample type. The data originate from a study of blood T cell repertoires in COVID-19 (dated by TCRdb to about 2020). About the study as a whole: Samples covering the acute and convalescent phases of COVID-19 were provided by collaborators in the United States, Italy and Spain. The dataset comprised deeply sampled blood TCRbeta repertoires from subjects exposed to, actively infected with, or recovered from COVID-19. Where HLA class I and class II types were available, the types were taken from metadata supplied by the sample provider, not from assay-based typing. The repertoires were made available in a free public database intended to serve as a resource for research on the immune response to SARS-CoV-2. Sample metadata almost always included a de-identified subject ID, COVID-19 status, age in years and sex. The samples were drawn from two sources: the first 160 participants of the ongoing ImmuneRACE study, and fewer than 1,500 subjects contributed by 6 global collaborators. The material from the prospective study consisted of cDNA or gDNA derived from T cells, B-cell-depleted T cells, or PBMCs. On the study overall, not on this receptor specifically: How much clinical and demographic metadata was included differed by source and by participant, and the metadata was provided uncurated.

The immunoSEQ Assay, a bias-controlled multiplex PCR, was used to amplify TCRbeta CDR3 regions from genomic DNA. The authors' pipeline ran thus. Within the assay, amplification of reference gene primers was used to estimate how many nucleated cells each sample contained. Sequence reads were collapsed and filtered to measure the absolute abundance of every unique TCRbeta CDR3 rearrangement. For each sample, productive Simpson clonality was calculated by taking the square root of Simpson's diversity index across productive rearrangements. TCRdb took over this immuneACCESS table, retaining in-frame rearrangements with V and J assigned. Such tables are incomplete; in checked studies, under half of the missing clones stem from an unresolved V gene, and the remainder is unexplained. The D gene and trimming were derived from the DNA, and the V and J assignments and clone size from that table. Present in this sample are roughly 40,000 clones, roughly 89% of which were seen just once. The top ten hold roughly 2.8% of the sample.

Input material: peripheral blood. This TCR came from a man aged 50 to 59 with active COVID-19.

This receptor carries the CDR3 CASSGSQRLNEKLFF. The base sequence is TGTGCCAGCAGTGGGTCGCAGCGTCTGAATGAAAAACTGTTTTTT. Recombination connected TRBV25-1 to TRBJ1-4; there is no confident call for the D gene. CDR1 and CDR2 were assigned from the germline V gene as MGHDK and SYGVNS. The CDR3 runs 15 residues from the cysteine to the phenylalanine. The DNA shown is the 45-base CDR3, in frame from base 1. V is cut by 4 bases and J by 5 bases, and the space between the germline ends is 14 bases.